Listed here are 15 T cell receptor beta chains from one sample, sequenced in a study of cytotoxic CD8 clonotypes in ibrutinib-treated CLL. TCRdb's copy holds only in-frame clones and misses some; the assay was immunoSEQ multiplex PCR. The table includes over 100,000 clones, roughly 88% detected once. Source: PBMCs, taken after 24 months of ibrutinib treatment. Source of these receptors: a human donor with chronic lymphocytic leukemia.

The CDR3 loop is CASSFPRDLRSPSYEQYF. The DNA for the CDR3 is TGTGCCAGCAGCTTTCCCCGGGACTTAAGGTCGCCCTCCTACGAGCAGTACTTC. The chain links TRBV7-8 to TRBJ2-7; TRBD2 might be the D (6 bases). The CDR3 extends over 18 amino acids. V lost 3 bases and J 0 bases, leaving 21 bases between the germline ends. Germline lookup yields CDR1 SGHVS and CDR2 FQNEAQ. The whole variable domain, remainder taken from reference TRBV7-8 and TRBJ2-7, is GAGVSQSPRYKVAKRGQDVALRCDPISGHVSLFWYQQALGQGPEFLTYFQNEAQLDKSGLPSDRFFAERPEGSVSTLKIQRTQQEDSAVYLCASSFPRDLRSPSYEQYFGPGTRLTVT.

The chain has TRBV7-3 and TRBJ2-1, with a weak D call TRBD2 (5 bases). Deletions cut 3 bases from V and 7 bases from J, with 10 bases between. The CDR3 consists of 13 residues. Germline V lookup: CDR1 SGHTA, CDR2 FQGTGA. The CDR3 region has the DNA TGTGCCAGCAGCTTCGCAAGGAGGAATGAGCAGTTCTTC. It codes for CASSFARRNEQFF. Drawing the rest from reference TRBV7-3 and TRBJ2-1, the complete variable domain is GAGVSQTPSNKVTEKGKYVELRCDPISGHTALYWYRQSLGQGPEFLIYFQGTGAADDSGLPNDRFFAVRPEGSVSTLKIQRTERGDSAVYLCASSFARRNEQFFGPGTRLTVL.

The CDR3 DNA sequence: TGTGCCAGCAGCAAACGAAAAGCGTGCCGGGACAGGGGGCGGAGGGAGACCCAGTACTTC. This gives the protein CASSKRKACRDRGRRETQYF. The V gene is TRBV21-1, the J gene TRBJ2-5; TRBD1 is taken as the D call from the table, unchecked against the DNA. TRBV21-1 has pseudogene status. This CDR3 region has 20 residues.

This chain links TRBV5-5 with TRBJ2-7; 8 nucleotides align to TRBD2. V shed 4 bases, J shed 10 bases, and the junction held 4 bases outside the gene matches. There are 11 residues in the CDR3. Per the germline V gene, CDR1 is SGHKS and CDR2 is YYEKEE (reference sequence). The DNA for the CDR3 is TGTGCCAGCAGCCTTCGGACTAGCCAGTACTTC. Translation gives CASSLRTSQYF.

The CDR3: CAVQGVGTGELFF. The CDR3 DNA is TGTGCCGTACAGGGTGTGGGCACCGGGGAGCTGTTTTTT. The genes are TRBV10-3 and TRBJ2-2; TRBD1 might be the D (6 bases). The length of the CDR3 is 13 residues. Trimming left V 11 bases short and J 4 bases short, with 14 bases between. CDR1 is ENHRY, CDR2 SYGVKD, per germline.

The V gene is TRBV5-1, the J gene TRBJ1-4; possible D gene TRBD1, 6 bases. The CDR3 is made up of 14 amino acids. The germline V and J ends were trimmed by 2 bases and 4 bases, with 9 bases remaining between them. CDR1 and CDR2 (germline): SGHRS, YFSETQ. The CDR3 sequence is CASSFEGVNEKLFF. CDR3 coding DNA: TGCGCCAGCAGCTTCGAGGGGGTTAATGAAAAACTGTTTTTT.

This clone was observed a handful of times. CDR3 sequence reads: CASSPNTDTQYF. CDR3 coding DNA: TGTGCCAGCAGCCCGAACACAGATACGCAGTATTTT. V and J are TRBV7-9 and TRBJ2-3; D is unclear. Germline V CDR1 and CDR2: SEHNR, FQNEAQ (reference sequence). The V end lost 5 bases, the J end lost 2 bases, and 5 bases lay between the germline ends. The CDR3 totals 12 residues.

This clone was recorded once. The genes are TRBV7-3 and TRBJ1-1, with unresolved D. The CDR3 is made up of 13 amino acids. V shed 3 bases and J shed 6 bases, with 11 bases lying between them. Germline CDR1 SGHTA, CDR2 FQGTGA. In DNA form, the CDR3 reads TGTGCCAGCAGCTTGGAGGGTGGGGCTGAAGCTTTCTTT. Translation gives CASSLEGGAEAFF.

The chain links TRBV4-2 to TRBJ1-4; D is undetermined. The length of the CDR3 is 17 residues. CDR1 is LGHNA and CDR2 is YNFKEQ in the germline V gene. V lost 1 base to trimming and J lost 4 bases, with 16 bases between them. As DNA, the CDR3 is TGTGCCAGCAGCCAAGCGTTCCCGACTGTGGGTAATGAAAAACTGTTTTTT. This sequence encodes CASSQAFPTVGNEKLFF.

V and J are TRBV5-1 and TRBJ1-4; TRBD1 agrees at 7 bases. CDR1 is SGHRS, CDR2 YFSETQ, per germline. The J segment lost 7 bases and the V segment lost 4 bases, leaving 13 bases of the junction unmatched. The CDR3 totals 16 residues. In DNA form, the CDR3 reads TGCGCCAGCAGCACCGGGACAGTCGGTAGTGCTGAAAAACTGTTTTTT. Translated, it gives CASSTGTVGSAEKLFF.

J is TRBJ1-3 and V is TRBV7-8; 7 bases line up with TRBD1. The CDR3 length is 14 residues. The junction had 1 base not matched to a gene; V was cut back by 5 bases and J by 0 bases. Germline loops: CDR1 SGHVS, CDR2 FQNEAQ. The CDR3 region has the DNA TGTGCCAGCAGCAACAGGGGCTCTGGAAACACCATATATTTT. Translation gives CASSNRGSGNTIYF.

The chain couples TRBV5-6 to TRBJ1-4, with 7 bases fitting TRBD1. Germline CDR1 is SGHDT and CDR2 is YYEEEE. The CDR3 contains 14 residues. The V segment lost 1 base and the J segment 8 bases; nucleotides outside the gene matches: 5. Here the CDR3 reads CASSLRGLKEKLFF. CDR3 DNA sequence: TGTGCCAGCAGCTTGAGGGGGCTTAAGGAAAAACTGTTTTTT.

The chain carries TRBV20-1 and TRBJ1-2, with D possibly TRBD1 on 5 matching bases. The CDR3 has 10 amino acids. Germline V CDR1 and CDR2: DFQATT, SNEGSKA (reference sequence). The CDR3 DNA is TGCAGCGGCCTAGGGGATGGCTACACCTTC. It codes for CSGLGDGYTF.

The rearrangement links TRBV7-9 to TRBJ2-1; no clear D. Trimming stripped 4 bases from V and 8 bases from J, with 12 bases between. Germline-derived CDR1 and CDR2 are SEHNR and FQNEAQ (reference sequence). This CDR3 spans 13 amino acids. The CDR3 region has the DNA TGTGCCAGCAGCTCCACAGTAGTTGATGAGCAGTTCTTC. Residues: CASSSTVVDEQFF.

The gene calls are TRBV7-9 and TRBJ2-3, with 8 bases aligning to TRBD1. J lost 2 bases, V lost 3 bases, and 7 bases had no gene match. Germline V gene lookup returns CDR1 SEHNR and CDR2 FQNEAQ (reference sequence). This CDR3 contains 16 residues. The CDR3 sequence: CASSFYAGGNTDTQYF. The CDR3 DNA is TGTGCCAGCAGCTTCTATGCAGGGGGCAACACAGATACGCAGTATTTT.